The 20 T cell receptor beta chains reported below all come from one sample, sequenced in a study of blood T cell repertoires in COVID-19. Profiled with immunoSEQ multiplex PCR; TCRdb holds only in-frame clones, not every one. This table has more than 110,000 clones, around 85% appearing once. The sequencing sample was made of peripheral blood. The receptor source for this set is a man aged 50-60 years with acute or convalescent COVID-19.

The genes are TRBV5-8 and TRBJ2-3, with 9 bases that match TRBD1. The CDR3 sequence is 15 residues long. With 3 bases clipped from V and 4 bases from J, the junction kept 6 bases outside the gene matches. CDR1 and CDR2 (germline): SGHTS, YDEGEE. The CDR3 loop is CASSSGQGQSDTQYF. As DNA, the CDR3 is TGTGCCAGCAGCTCGGGACAGGGACAATCAGATACGCAGTATTTT.

The sample holds one count of this clone. This sequence joins TRBV7-3 and TRBJ2-1; possible D gene TRBD1, 6 bases. Looked up from germline, CDR1 is SGHTA and CDR2 is FQGTGA. The V and J ends lost 5 bases and 14 bases respectively, with 16 bases between them. The CDR3 covers 12 residues. For the CDR3, the DNA is TGTGCCAGCAGCCGAACAGACAGGTTGGAGTTCTTC. It yields the protein CASSRTDRLEFF.

This chain joins TRBV6-4 and TRBJ2-7; the D is unclear. V lost 10 bases and J lost 0, with 13 bases in between. This CDR3 has 13 residues. The germline gives CDR1 MRHNA, CDR2 SNTAGT. The CDR3 is CATDDKSSYEQYF. CDR3 in DNA: TGTGCCACCGACGACAAGAGCTCCTACGAGCAGTACTTC.

The J gene is TRBJ1-3, the V gene TRBV3-1 (or the pseudogene TRBV3-2); D perhaps matches TRBD1 (6 bases). Trimming stripped 2 bases from V and 0 bases from J, with 11 bases between. The CDR3 runs to 16 residues. Germline loops: CDR1 LGHDT, CDR2 YNNKEL (reference sequence). Written as DNA, the CDR3 is TGTGCCAGCAGCCAATCGTGGACAGTCTCTGGAAACACCATATATTTT. This codes for CASSQSWTVSGNTIYF.

This chain joins TRBV29-1 and TRBJ2-1; the match to TRBD2 covers 11 bases. V lost 5 bases, J lost 3 bases, and 3 bases stayed unmatched. This CDR3 spans 14 amino acids. Germline V gene lookup returns CDR1 SQVTM and CDR2 ANQGSEA. The CDR3 region has the DNA TGCAGCGTTTGGGGACTAGCGGACTACAATGAGCAGTTCTTC. This gives the protein CSVWGLADYNEQFF.

V and J are TRBV28 and TRBJ1-1; D is unresolved. The CDR3 is made up of 13 amino acids. The V gene lost 7 bases and the J gene lost 0 bases, with 9 bases spanning the gap. Looked up from germline, CDR1 is MDHEN and CDR2 is SYDVKM. The CDR3, as DNA: TGTGCCAGCATTCAACAGCTGAACACTGAAGCTTTCTTT. Translated: CASIQQLNTEAFF.

The J gene is TRBJ2-7, the V gene TRBV19, with 14 bases lining up with TRBD2. V shed 4 bases and J 4 bases; nucleotides not matched to a gene: 6. Germline CDR1 reads LNHDA; CDR2 reads SQIVND (reference sequence). The CDR3 runs to 16 residues. In nucleotides, the CDR3 is TGTGCCAGTAGTAACCGACTAGCGGGAGGGCCATACGAGCAGTACTTC. Its protein product is CASSNRLAGGPYEQYF.

The chain links TRBV30 to TRBJ2-3, with TRBD2 identical over 7 bases. Germline trimming cut 1 base from V and 1 base from J; bases unmatched to any gene: 8. This CDR3 is 16 amino acids long. CDR1 is GTSNPN, CDR2 SVGIG, per germline (reference sequence). The CDR3 bases are TGTGCCTGGAGTGGGCTAGCGGAAGGGGGCACAGATACGCAGTATTTT. Translating it yields CAWSGLAEGGTDTQYF.

This clone has just one count. V gene TRBV7-3 combines with J gene TRBJ1-1, with D possibly being TRBD1 (6 bases). Between the trimmed V and J ends, which lost 7 bases and 4 bases, there was a span of 13 bases. The CDR3 loop spans 13 amino acids. Germline-derived CDR1 and CDR2 are SGHTA and FQGTGA. In DNA, the CDR3 is TGTGCCAGCACCCTTTTACAGGGCACTGAAGCTTTCTTT. It yields the protein CASTLLQGTEAFF.

V gene TRBV2 combines with J gene TRBJ1-5, with a tentative D call TRBD1 (6 bases). The V end was cut by 2 bases, the J end by 0 bases, with 11 bases between. Germline assignment: CDR1 SNHLY and CDR2 FYNNEI. The CDR3 length is 16 residues. CDR3 protein: CASSESGQYSNQPQHF. The CDR3 bases are TGTGCCAGCAGTGAAAGTGGACAGTATAGCAATCAGCCCCAGCATTTT.

The rearrangement joins TRBV6-5 to TRBJ2-3; D is perhaps TRBD2 (6 bases). The germline CDR1 and CDR2 sequences are MNHEY and SVGAGI. Between the trimmed V and J ends, which lost 10 bases and 2 bases, there was a span of 19 bases. The CDR3 has 15 amino acids. CDR3 sequence (DNA): TGTGCCACGCGGCGGCTAGCGCCTACCACAGATACGCAGTATTTT. As protein: CATRRLAPTTDTQYF.

This clone appeared a few times. The chain uses TRBV5-1 and TRBJ2-6; D is ambiguous. V shed 2 bases and J shed 1 base, with 7 bases lying between them. The CDR3 runs to 15 residues. Germline loops: CDR1 SGHRS, CDR2 YFSETQ. CDR3 protein: CASSLKASGANVLTF. The CDR3 DNA follows: TGCGCCAGCAGCTTAAAAGCGTCTGGGGCCAACGTCCTGACTTTC.

The sample holds one count of this clone. J is TRBJ2-1 and V is TRBV7-2, with 10 bases lining up with TRBD2. The CDR3 extends over 17 amino acids. J was trimmed by 1 base and V by 2 bases; bases with no gene match: 5. The germline gives CDR1 SGHTA, CDR2 FQGNSA. CDR3 region: CASSLLAGDVSYNEQFF. CDR3 in DNA: TGTGCCAGCAGCTTACTAGCGGGAGACGTGTCCTACAATGAGCAGTTCTTC.

This CDR3 reads CASSAARGLAGGAKNIQYF. The DNA of the CDR3 is TGTGCCAGCAGCGCCGCGAGGGGACTAGCGGGAGGAGCCAAAAACATTCAGTACTTC. This chain joins TRBV11-3 and TRBJ2-4; 15 bases match TRBD2. Germline assignment: CDR1 SGHNT and CDR2 YENEEA. The trim removed 5 bases at V and 0 bases at J, leaving 8 bases unmatched. CDR3 length: 19 residues.

In this sample, this clone turned up once. The rearrangement joins TRBV3-1 (or the pseudogene TRBV3-2) to TRBJ2-3; TRBD1 matches 10 bases. Germline V lookup: CDR1 LGHDT, CDR2 YNNKEL (reference sequence). V shed 6 bases, J shed 4 bases, and the junction held 7 bases outside the gene matches. CDR3 size: 15 residues. The CDR3 DNA sequence: TGTGCCAGCAGGAAGACAGGGGGCGTCCCAGATACGCAGTATTTT. It yields the protein CASRKTGGVPDTQYF.

This clone counts as medium-sized. The chain carries TRBV5-8 and TRBJ2-7; D perhaps matches TRBD2 (7 bases). This CDR3 is 15 amino acids long. Trimming shortened V by 4 bases and J by 5 bases, and 19 bases separated the two germline ends. In germline, CDR1 is SGHTS, CDR2 YDEGEE. The CDR3 loop is CASSNRGGRLNEQYF. CDR3 DNA sequence: TGTGCCAGCAGCAATAGGGGGGGTCGCTTAAACGAGCAGTACTTC.

J is TRBJ2-1 and V is TRBV4-1; D might be TRBD2 (6 bases). The CDR3 runs to 15 residues. CDR1 is MGHRA and CDR2 is YSYEKL in the germline V gene. V gave up 4 bases and J gave up 7 bases, with 17 bases separating them. CDR3 region: CASSPGLKARNEQFF. The DNA for the CDR3 is TGCGCCAGCAGCCCCGGACTAAAGGCGAGGAATGAGCAGTTCTTC.

J is TRBJ2-1 and V is TRBV11-3; TRBD2 matches 8 bases. CDR1 is SGHNT and CDR2 is YENEEA in the germline V gene. The CDR3 runs to 16 residues. With V trimmed by 5 bases and J by 3 bases, 9 bases remained unmatched. The DNA of the CDR3 is TGTGCCAGCAGCCACAGCGGGAGTGAGGGCTACAATGAGCAGTTCTTC. It translates to CASSHSGSEGYNEQFF.

The chain uses TRBV2 and TRBJ2-7; 8 bases align to TRBD1. CDR1 and CDR2 (germline): SNHLY, FYNNEI. The CDR3 has 12 amino acids. V dropped 4 bases and J dropped 4; count of bases not matched to a gene: 0. Here the CDR3 reads CASSGQGYEQYF. The CDR3 DNA sequence: TGTGCCAGCAGTGGACAGGGGTACGAGCAGTACTTC.

This chain links TRBV19 with TRBJ1-5; weak D call: TRBD1 (6 bases). V was cut by 5 bases and J by 7 bases, with 15 bases left in between. Germline V gene lookup returns CDR1 LNHDA and CDR2 SQIVND (reference sequence). CDR3 length: 14 residues. The CDR3 region is CASSAGGGHQPQHF. Written as DNA, the CDR3 is TGTGCCAGTAGTGCCGGGGGGGGACACCAGCCCCAGCATTTT.